This T cell receptor (beta chain) comes out of a study of cytomegalovirus exposure and HLA in healthy donors. TCRdb's table, derived via immunoSEQ multiplex PCR, lists solely in-frame clones and lacks some. The table includes about 140,000 clones, roughly nine tenths detected once. Germline V CDR1 and CDR2: SGHAT, FQNNGV. The CDR3 extends over 13 amino acids. Trimming cost V 3 bases and J 1 base, with 7 bases left between them. The sequencing input was PBMCs. This sequence joins TRBV11-2 and TRBJ2-7; no firm D call. The clonotype was recovered from a man aged 18 to 29 in good health and CMV-seronegative. This CDR3 is CASSFAGSYEQYF. DNA of the CDR3: TGTGCCAGCAGCTTCGCAGGATCCTACGAGCAGTACTTC.